This T cell receptor (beta chain) was sequenced during a study of CD8 T cells in cerebrospinal fluid in Alzheimer's disease. Study-wide background: Plate-based nested PCR sequencing and droplet-based sequencing measured CSF T cell clonal expansion.

The germline V gene encodes CDR1 SQVTM and CDR2 ANQGSEA. The CDR3 has 14 residues. Every participant was in good physical condition without acute infectious disease. Notes on the study in general: EBV-specific clones were neither the most expanded nor enriched in Alzheimer's patients. In mild cognitive impairment or Alzheimer's disease, the biggest CSF clone made up more TCRs than in controls.

TCRdb re-called the 10x single-cell sequencing reads and shows each CDR3 protein once, DNA omitted. Recorded for this sample: approximately 1,200 distinct CDR3 sequences. This clonotype is called medium-sized (0.01 to 0.1%) based on its frequency. Its antigen remains unknown. The V and J genes are TRBV29-1 and TRBJ2-7; the TCRdb D gene call, TRBD2, has no DNA to confirm it. Source material: cerebrospinal fluid. The sequence came from a human donor with Parkinson's disease. The CDR3 region is CSVDERGGSYEQYF.